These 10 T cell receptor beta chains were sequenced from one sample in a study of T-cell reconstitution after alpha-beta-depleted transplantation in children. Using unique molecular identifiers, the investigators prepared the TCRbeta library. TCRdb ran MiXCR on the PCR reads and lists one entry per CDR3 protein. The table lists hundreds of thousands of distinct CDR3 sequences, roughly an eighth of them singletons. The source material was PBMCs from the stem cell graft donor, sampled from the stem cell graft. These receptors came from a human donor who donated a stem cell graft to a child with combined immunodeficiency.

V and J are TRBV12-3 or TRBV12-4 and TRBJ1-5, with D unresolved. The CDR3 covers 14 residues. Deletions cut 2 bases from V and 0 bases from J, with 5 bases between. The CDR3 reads CASSLTVSNQPQHF. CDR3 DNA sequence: TGTGCCAGCAGTTTAACGGTTAGCAATCAGCCCCAGCATTTT.

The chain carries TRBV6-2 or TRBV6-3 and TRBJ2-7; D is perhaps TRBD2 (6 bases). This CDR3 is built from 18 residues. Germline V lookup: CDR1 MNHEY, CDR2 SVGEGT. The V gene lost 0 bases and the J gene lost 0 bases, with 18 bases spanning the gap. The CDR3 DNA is TGTGCCAGCAGTTACTCGCTGCCCGGGCTAGCGCCCTCCTACGAGCAGTACTTC. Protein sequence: CASSYSLPGLAPSYEQYF.

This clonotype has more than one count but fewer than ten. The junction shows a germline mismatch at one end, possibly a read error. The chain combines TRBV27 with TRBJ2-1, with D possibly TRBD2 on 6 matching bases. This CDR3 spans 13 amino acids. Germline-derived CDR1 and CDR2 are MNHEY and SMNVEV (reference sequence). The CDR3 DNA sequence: TGTGCCAGCCATGGGGACTTCTACAATGAGCATTTCTTC. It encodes CASHGDFYNEHFF.

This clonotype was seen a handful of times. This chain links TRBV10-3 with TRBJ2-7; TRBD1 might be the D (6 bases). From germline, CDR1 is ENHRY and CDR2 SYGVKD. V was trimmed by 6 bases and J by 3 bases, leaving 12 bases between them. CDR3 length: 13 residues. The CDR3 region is CAIRRGLSYEQYF. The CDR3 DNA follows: TGTGCCATCAGGAGGGGGTTAAGCTACGAGCAGTACTTC.

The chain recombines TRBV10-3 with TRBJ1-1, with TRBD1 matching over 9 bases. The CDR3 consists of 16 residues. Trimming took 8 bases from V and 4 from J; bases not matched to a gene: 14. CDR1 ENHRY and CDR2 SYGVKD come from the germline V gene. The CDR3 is CAIGSGQGFSGTEAFF. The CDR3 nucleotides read TGTGCCATCGGCTCGGGACAGGGTTTTTCCGGCACTGAAGCTTTCTTT.

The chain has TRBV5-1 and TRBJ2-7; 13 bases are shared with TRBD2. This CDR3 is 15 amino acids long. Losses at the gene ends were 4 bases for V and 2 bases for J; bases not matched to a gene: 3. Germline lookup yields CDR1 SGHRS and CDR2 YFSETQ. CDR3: CASSHGTSGAYEQYF. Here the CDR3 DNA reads TGCGCCAGCAGCCACGGGACTAGCGGGGCCTACGAGCAGTACTTC.

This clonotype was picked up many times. CDR3 sequence: CSARELLAGVINEQFF. CDR3 in DNA: TGCAGTGCTAGAGAGCTACTAGCGGGAGTTATAAATGAGCAGTTCTTC. This chain links TRBV20-1 with TRBJ2-1; 11 bases align to TRBD2. Trimming removed 0 bases from V and 7 bases from J; junction bases left unmatched: 8. The CDR3 is 16 amino acids. Germline CDR1 DFQATT, CDR2 SNEGSKA (reference sequence).

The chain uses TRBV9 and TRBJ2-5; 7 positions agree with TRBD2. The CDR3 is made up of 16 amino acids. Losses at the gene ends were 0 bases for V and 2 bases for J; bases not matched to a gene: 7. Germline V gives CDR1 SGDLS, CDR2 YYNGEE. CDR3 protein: CASSVGRAGRQETQYF. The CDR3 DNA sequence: TGTGCCAGCAGCGTAGGTAGAGCGGGGAGACAAGAGACCCAGTACTTC.

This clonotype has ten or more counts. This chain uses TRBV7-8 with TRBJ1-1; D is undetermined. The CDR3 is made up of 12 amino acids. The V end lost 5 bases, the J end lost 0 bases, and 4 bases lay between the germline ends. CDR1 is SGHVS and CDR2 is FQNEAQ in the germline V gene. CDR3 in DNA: TGTGCCAGCAGCCCTATGAACACTGAAGCTTTCTTT. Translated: CASSPMNTEAFF.

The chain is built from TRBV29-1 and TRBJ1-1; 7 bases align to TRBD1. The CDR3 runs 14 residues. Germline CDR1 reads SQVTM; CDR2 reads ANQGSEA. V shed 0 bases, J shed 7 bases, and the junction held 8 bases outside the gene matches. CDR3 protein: CSVEDLGGGGEAFF. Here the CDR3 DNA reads TGCAGCGTTGAAGATCTAGGAGGGGGCGGTGAAGCTTTCTTT.